This TCR beta chain stems from a study of T cell changes during pregnancy in multiple sclerosis. Assay used: immunoSEQ multiplex PCR; TCRdb lists only in-frame clones, some missing. The table records about 66,000 clones, around nine tenths of them present only once. J was trimmed by 8 bases and V by 5 bases; bases with no gene match: 11. The CDR3 loop spans 15 amino acids. Per the germline V gene, CDR1 is LGHNT and CDR2 is FRNRAP. The source is a female donor with multiple sclerosis, enrolled in a pregnancy study. V and J are TRBV12-5 and TRBJ1-4; 7 positions agree with TRBD1. Here the sequenced sample was peripheral blood, taken in the third trimester of pregnancy. The CDR3 region is CASGPTGLNIEKLFF. CDR3 coding DNA: TGTGCTAGTGGTCCGACAGGGCTGAATATAGAAAAACTGTTTTTT.